Below, 5 T cell receptor beta chains from the same sample are listed, as sequenced in a study of beta chain features in type 1 diabetes. The sequenced template was cDNA made from the entire isolated RNA. The protocol was immunoSEQ multiplex PCR, while the TCRdb copy is restricted to in-frame clones and leaves out a portion. This table has hundreds of thousands of clones, 11% to 15% appearing once. Their recognized antigens are unknown. Points from the study as a whole: Moderately but significantly shorter TCRB CDR3s were found in Type 1 diabetes patients in all four CD4+ subsets.

Sequencing input: naive CD4+ T cells from blood. The source of these receptors is a man between 18 and 35 years old with type 1 diabetes.

For this clone: In the same sample, other DNA sequences code for this CDR3. This rearrangement joins TRBV5-1 to TRBJ2-7, with D unclear. There are 11 residues in the CDR3. Germline V gene lookup returns CDR1 SGHRS and CDR2 YFSETQ. Trimming stripped 4 bases from V and 4 bases from J, with 6 bases between. CDR3 nucleotides: TGCGCCAGCAGCCTGGGGTACGAGCAGTACTTC. As protein: CASSLGYEQYF.

V gene TRBV29-1 combines with J gene TRBJ2-1; 9 bases are a match to TRBD1. The CDR3 covers 12 residues. The germline gives CDR1 SQVTM, CDR2 ANQGSEA. Trimming cost V 6 bases and J 7 bases; bases outside gene matches: 4. CDR3 sequence (DNA): TGCAGCGTCACAGGACAGGGGAATGAGCAGTTCTTC. Its translation is CSVTGQGNEQFF.

This clone came up a few times. The V and J genes are TRBV29-1 and TRBJ1-2, with TRBD1 matching over 7 bases. This CDR3 has 14 residues. V was pared by 5 bases and J by 2 bases, with 8 bases of the junction left unmatched. In germline, CDR1 is SQVTM, CDR2 ANQGSEA. The CDR3 DNA reads as TGCAGCGTTTCAACAGGGGTATCCAACTATGGCTACACCTTC. This translates into CSVSTGVSNYGYTF.

The chain is built from TRBV6-5 and TRBJ2-1; tentatively, D is TRBD1 (5 bases). CDR3 length equals 14 residues. Germline assignment: CDR1 MNHEY and CDR2 SVGAGI. The V gene lost 7 bases and the J gene lost 4 bases, with 14 bases spanning the gap. The chain's CDR3 is CASTRQPPYNEQFF. CDR3 DNA sequence: TGTGCCAGCACTAGACAGCCCCCGTACAATGAGCAGTTCTTC.

The V and J genes are TRBV15 and TRBJ1-4, with 8 bases aligning to TRBD1. Trimming cost V 1 base and J 8 bases; bases outside gene matches: 9. The germline CDR1 and CDR2 sequences are LNHNV and YYDKDF (reference sequence). This CDR3 spans 16 amino acids. The chain's CDR3 is CATSRGTGQGLEKLFF. CDR3 nucleotides: TGTGCCACCAGCAGAGGGACAGGGCAGGGGTTGGAAAAACTGTTTTTT.